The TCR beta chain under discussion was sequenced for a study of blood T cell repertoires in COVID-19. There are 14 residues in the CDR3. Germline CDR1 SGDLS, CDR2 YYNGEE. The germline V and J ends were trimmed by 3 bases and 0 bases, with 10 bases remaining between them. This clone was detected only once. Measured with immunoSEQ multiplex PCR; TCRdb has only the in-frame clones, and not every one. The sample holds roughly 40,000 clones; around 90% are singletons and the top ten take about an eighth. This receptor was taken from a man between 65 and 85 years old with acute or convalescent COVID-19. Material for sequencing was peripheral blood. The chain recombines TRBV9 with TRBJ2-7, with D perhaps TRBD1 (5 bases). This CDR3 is CASSAGINSYEQYF. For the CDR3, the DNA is TGTGCCAGCAGCGCAGGGATTAACTCCTACGAGCAGTACTTC.